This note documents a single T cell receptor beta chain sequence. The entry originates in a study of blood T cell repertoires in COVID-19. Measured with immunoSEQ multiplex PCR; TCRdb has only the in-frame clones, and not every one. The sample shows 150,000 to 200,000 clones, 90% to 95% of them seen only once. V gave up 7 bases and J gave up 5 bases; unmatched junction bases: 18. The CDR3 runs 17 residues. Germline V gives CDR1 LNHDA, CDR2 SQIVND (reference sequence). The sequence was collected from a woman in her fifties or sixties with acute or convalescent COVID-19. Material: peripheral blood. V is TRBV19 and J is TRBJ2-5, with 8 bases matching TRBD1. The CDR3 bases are TGTGCCAGTACCAACTTCCCCTCGACAGGGGATACGGAGACCCAGTACTTC. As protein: CASTNFPSTGDTETQYF. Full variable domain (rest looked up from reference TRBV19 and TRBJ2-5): DGGITQSPKYLFRKEGQNVTLSCEQNLNHDAMYWYRQDPGQGLRLIYYSQIVNDFQKGDIAEGYSVSREKKESFPLTVTSAQKNPTAFYLCASTNFPSTGDTETQYFGPGTRLLVL.